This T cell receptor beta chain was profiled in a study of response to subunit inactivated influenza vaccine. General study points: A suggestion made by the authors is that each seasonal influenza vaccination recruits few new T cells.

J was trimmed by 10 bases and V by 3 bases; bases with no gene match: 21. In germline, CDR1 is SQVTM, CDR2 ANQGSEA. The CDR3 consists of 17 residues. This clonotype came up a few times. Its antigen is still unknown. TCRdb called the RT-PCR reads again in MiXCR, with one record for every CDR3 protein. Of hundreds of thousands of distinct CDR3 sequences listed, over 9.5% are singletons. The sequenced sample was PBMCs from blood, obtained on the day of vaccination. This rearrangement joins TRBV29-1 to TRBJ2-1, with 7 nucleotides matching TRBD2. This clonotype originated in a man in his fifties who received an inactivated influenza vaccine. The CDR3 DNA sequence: TGCAGCGTTGAGCGTGCCGTTGGGGGACTATCCCCGAGGGAGCAGTTCTTC. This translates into CSVERAVGGLSPREQFF.